This T cell receptor beta chain was identified in a study of spatial heterogeneity in lung cancer. Study-level information: The cohort: under 80 early-stage, untreated non-small cell lung cancer patients.

There are 15 residues in the CDR3. The germline CDR1 and CDR2 sequences are MDHEN and SYDVKM. Trimming at V came to 5 bases and at J to 5 bases, leaving 6 bases not matched to a gene. Every TCR cDNA molecule bore its own unique molecular identifier. MiXCR, applied by TCRdb to the 5' RACE reads, yields one record per CDR3 protein. This sample has under 150,000 distinct CDR3 sequences; roughly a tenth occur once, and the top ten carry around 24%. Time point: blood at routine non-recurrence follow-up after resection. Whole RNA obtained from tumor, nontumor lung or frozen PBMC underwent sequencing without sorting.

The receptor comes from a female donor with early-stage non-small cell lung cancer. The chain uses TRBV28 and TRBJ2-5, with 12 bases identical to TRBD2. The source was PBMCs, collected at follow-up. CDR3 protein: CASSPSGRAVETQYF. CDR3 in DNA: TGTGCCAGCAGTCCTAGCGGGAGGGCCGTTGAGACCCAGTACTTC.